Listed below are T cell receptor beta chains from one sample, sequenced in a study of blood T cell repertoires in COVID-19. Profiled with immunoSEQ multiplex PCR; TCRdb holds only in-frame clones, not every one. The table shows under 200,000 clones, with approximately 87% occurring only once. Input material: PBMCs or T cells enriched from blood (not recorded which). The receptors derive from a woman aged 45-60 years who had recovered from COVID-19. CDR3s include the opening cysteine and the closing phenylalanine or tryptophan. D genes are given only for firm matches. Clone size appears in some rows only: once, few, many, or a class for an expanded clone.

TRBV28	.	.	TRBJ1-2	TGTGCCAGCAGCCCCGGTGGGGGGGCGCGAGGCTACACCTTC	CASSPGGGARGYTF
TRBV19	.	.	TRBJ1-4	TGTGCCAGTACCCGGGGTCCCGGCCCCCCCAATGAAAAACTGTTTTTT	CASTRGPGPPNEKLFF
TRBV13	.	.	TRBJ2-5	TGTGCCAGCAGCCCGACCACTAGTCGGGGGTGGGAGACCCAGTACTTC	CASSPTTSRGWETQYF
TRBV7-3	.	TRBD1	TRBJ1-1	TGTGCCAGCAGCGAGGGACAGAAGAACACTGAAGCTTTCTTT	CASSEGQKNTEAFF
TRBV6-5	once	TRBD1	TRBJ2-5	TGTGCCAGCGGAAATACAGGGGTAGAGACCCAGTACTTC	CASGNTGVETQYF
TRBV5-1	.	.	TRBJ1-4	TGCGCCAGCACCAATTCGGGGGGCGCGGAAGAAAAACTGTTTTTT	CASTNSGGAEEKLFF
TRBV30	.	.	TRBJ1-1	TGTGCCTGGGGTGAATGGTCCGGGGACACTGAAGCTTTCTTT	CAWGEWSGDTEAFF
TRBV27	.	TRBD1	TRBJ2-2	TGTGCCAGCAGTTCGACCTCGGGACAGTTTGGCACCGGGGAGCTGTTTTTT	CASSSTSGQFGTGELFF
TRBV11-2	.	TRBD1	TRBJ1-5	TGTGCCAGCAGCGTCATTGCTCCGGGACAGGGGAATCAGCCCCAGCATTTT	CASSVIAPGQGNQPQHF
TRBV27	once	TRBD1	TRBJ1-1	TGTGCCAGCAGTCTTACAGGGGCCACTGAAGCTTTCTTT	CASSLTGATEAFF
TRBV7-9	.	.	TRBJ1-3	TGTGCCAGCAGTGGACACCGGACGGACCTCTCTGGAAACACCATATATTTT	CASSGHRTDLSGNTIYF
TRBV19	.	.	TRBJ1-5	TGTGCCAGTAGTATGGGGGCGAATCAGCCCCAGCATTTT	CASSMGANQPQHF
TRBV5-1	.	TRBD2	TRBJ2-3	TGCGCCAGCAGCTTGGGCAGCGGGGGGGCAGGAACAGATACGCAGTATTTT	CASSLGSGGAGTDTQYF
TRBV18	.	.	TRBJ1-2	TGTGCCAGCTCACCGGCCGCGACAGCCGTTTTTCCCGACTTC	CASSPAATAVFPDF
TRBV12-3/TRBV12-4	.	TRBD1	TRBJ2-1	TGTGCCAGCACTCAGGACAGGGTACATGAGCAGTTCTTC	CASTQDRVHEQFF
TRBV6-5	.	.	TRBJ2-4	TGTGCCAGCATCTGGCAGGAAAAAAACATTCAGTACTTC	CASIWQEKNIQYF
TRBV2	.	TRBD1	TRBJ1-4	TGTGCCAGCATGGGACAGACTAATGAAAAACTGTTTTTT	CASMGQTNEKLFF
TRBV5-1	.	.	TRBJ1-6	TGCGCCAGCAGCTTGGACAGGGCGCCCAATTCACCCCTCCACTTT	CASSLDRAPNSPLHF
TRBV9	.	.	TRBJ1-1	TGTGCCAGCAGCGTAGTGGGAGGTGGCACTGAAGCTTTCTTT	CASSVVGGGTEAFF
TRBV5-1	.	.	TRBJ1-3	TGCGCCAGCAGCTCGAACACTGCAGGGGCTAGCTCTGGAAACACCATATATTTT	CASSSNTAGASSGNTIYF
TRBV27	.	TRBD1	TRBJ1-2	TGTGCCAGCAGACAGGGGGCCCCCACTTATGGCTACACCTTC	CASRQGAPTYGYTF
TRBV7-2	.	.	TRBJ2-3	TGTGCCAGCAGCCCAGCGACAGATACGCAGTATTTT	CASSPATDTQYF
TRBV5-4	.	TRBD1	TRBJ2-3	TGTGCCAGCAGCTTGGGTCTGGGGACAGGGGGGACAGATACGCAGTATTTT	CASSLGLGTGGTDTQYF
TRBV6-5	.	.	TRBJ1-2	TGTGCCAGCAGTTACTATCAGGGATGGGACTATGGCTACACCTTC	CASSYYQGWDYGYTF
TRBV5-1	.	.	TRBJ1-4	TGCGCCAGCAGCACGTCCGGGACCAGGGGTGAAAAACTGTTTTTT	CASSTSGTRGEKLFF
TRBV7-9	.	TRBD2	TRBJ2-5	TGTGCCAGCAGCATCAGCGGGAGGGGACAAGAGACCCAGTACTTC	CASSISGRGQETQYF
TRBV7-9	few	.	TRBJ1-1	TGTGCCAGCAGCCCCGCGGGGATGAACACTGAAGCTTTCTTT	CASSPAGMNTEAFF
TRBV30	.	TRBD1	TRBJ1-2	TGTGCCTGGACTGACGCCTCGCATACCAGGGGGGGCTACACCTTC	CAWTDASHTRGGYTF
TRBV30	.	.	TRBJ2-1	TGTGCCTGGAGTGGTAGCGTTTACAATGAGCAGTTCTTC	CAWSGSVYNEQFF
TRBV28	few	.	TRBJ2-2	TGTGCCAGCAGTTCGCCATTAGGCAGGGCCGGGGAGCTGTTTTTT	CASSSPLGRAGELFF
TRBV7-2	.	.	TRBJ1-6	TGTGCCAGCAGTCCCGACAGCATAAGGAATTCACCCCTCCACTTT	CASSPDSIRNSPLHF
TRBV3-1/TRBV3-2	.	.	TRBJ1-2	TGTGCCAGCAGCCCACAGGGCCGGGGCTACACCTTC	CASSPQGRGYTF
TRBV11-2	.	TRBD1	TRBJ2-2	TGTGCCAGCAGCTTAGATGGGACAGGCGGGGAGCTGTTTTTT	CASSLDGTGGELFF
TRBV19	.	TRBD1	TRBJ2-6	TGTGCCAGTAGTATTCCCGGACAGGGGAGCTCTGGGGCCAACGTCCTGACTTTC	CASSIPGQGSSGANVLTF
TRBV6-5	.	TRBD2	TRBJ2-1	TGTGCCTCGCGGGAGGACTCTTACAATGAGCAGTTCTTC	CASREDSYNEQFF
TRBV2	.	.	TRBJ1-1	TGTGCCAGCAGTGGTACAGCCCGAAACACTGAAGCTTTCTTT	CASSGTARNTEAFF
TRBV19	.	.	TRBJ1-1	TGTGCCAGTAATTGGGACACACCCAACACTGAAGCTTTCTTT	CASNWDTPNTEAFF
TRBV30	once	.	TRBJ2-1	TGTGCTTTCCAGCGGTTCTCCTACAATGAGCAGTTCTTC	CAFQRFSYNEQFF
TRBV7-8	.	.	TRBJ1-6	TGTGCCAGCCGCGGGGGGGTGGCCTTCTTTTATAATTCACCCCTCCACTTT	CASRGGVAFFYNSPLHF
TRBV28	.	TRBD1	TRBJ1-5	TGTGCCAGCAGAAACCTGGGACAGGGTCCAAAATATCAGCCCCAGCATTTT	CASRNLGQGPKYQPQHF
TRBV27	.	TRBD2	TRBJ2-1	TGTGCCAGCAGTTTATCGATTTGGACTAGCGGGAGGGGGGTTGAGCAGTTCTTC	CASSLSIWTSGRGVEQFF
TRBV28	.	TRBD2	TRBJ2-5	TGTGCCAGCAGTTTTCCAGCGGGGGGCCGGAAGACCCAGTACTTC	CASSFPAGGRKTQYF
TRBV19	.	TRBD1	TRBJ1-1	TGTGCCAGTAGTATAGGAGGGGGCAGCACTGAAGCTTTCTTT	CASSIGGGSTEAFF
TRBV18	.	.	TRBJ2-1	TGTGCCAGCTCCGCAGGGACCTACAATGAGCAGTTCTTC	CASSAGTYNEQFF
TRBV19	.	.	TRBJ1-1	TGTGCCAGTAAACGGACAGCGAACACTGAAGCTTTCTTT	CASKRTANTEAFF
TRBV29-1	.	.	TRBJ1-1	TGCAGCGTTAAGCTACGACTCCCTCTGAACACTGAAGCTTTCTTT	CSVKLRLPLNTEAFF
TRBV7-2	once	.	TRBJ1-2	TGTGCCAGCAGTCCAGGGGTGGCGGCCTATGGCTACACCTTC	CASSPGVAAYGYTF
TRBV10-3	.	.	TRBJ1-6	TGTGCCATCAGTGAGCGTGAGAACAGCGGATTGGGTTCACCCCTCCACTTT	CAISERENSGLGSPLHF
TRBV30	.	.	TRBJ1-4	TGTGCCTGGAAGCCGTCATGGAAACTGTTTTTT	CAWKPSWKLFF
TRBV19	once	TRBD1	TRBJ1-6	TGTGCCAGTAGTCCAGGGGGCAGTTCACCCCTCCACTTT	CASSPGGSSPLHF
TRBV30	.	.	TRBJ1-6	TGTGCCTGGACCGGGACAAGGAATTCACCCCTCCACTTT	CAWTGTRNSPLHF
TRBV10-3	.	TRBD1	TRBJ1-5	TGTGCCATCAGTGAGCCTGGGACTGGACAGGGGGATCAGCCCCAGCATTTT	CAISEPGTGQGDQPQHF